This section outlines one T cell receptor beta chain sequence together with its context. Clones were read by immunoSEQ multiplex PCR, and TCRdb kept only the in-frame ones, dropping some. The sample lists about 140,000 clones, about four fifths occurring once. The source of the sample is a study of blood T cell repertoires in COVID-19. Material: peripheral blood. The receptor comes from a human donor in a cohort sampled during active COVID-19.

CDR3 protein: CASSPDRGAYNEQFF. Here the CDR3 DNA reads TGTGCCAGTAGTCCAGACAGGGGGGCGTACAATGAGCAGTTCTTC. The gene calls are TRBV19 and TRBJ2-1, with 9 bases matching TRBD1. Trimming at V came to 5 bases and at J to 4 bases, leaving 6 bases not matched to a gene. Germline V gene lookup returns CDR1 LNHDA and CDR2 SQIVND (reference sequence). This CDR3 is 15 amino acids long.